The clone carrying this T cell receptor beta chain has a single count. Its antigen is undetermined. Treatment noted: around 19 received Ad26.COV2.S at low or high dose, single or two shots; several received placebo; per-sample allocation not given. Samples analyzed were those drawn on day 63 after the first vaccine or placebo injection. Based in Boston, the donor was an adult of 18-55 years. In the vaccine, an Ad26 vector expressed the SARS-CoV-2 spike of the Wuhan strain. The CDR3 runs to 17 residues. The V gene's germline CDR1 is MGHRA and CDR2 YSYEKL. J lost 4 bases, V lost 1 base, and 7 bases had no gene match. Here immunoSEQ multiplex PCR was the method, and the copy in TCRdb shows in-frame clones only, minus some. The sample carries hundreds of thousands of clones, about 93% recorded once. This specimen belongs to a study of Ad26.COV2.S vaccination and SARS-CoV-2 variants. Study-wide results and limits: CD8+ and CD4+ T cells specific for spike reportedly responded with substantial breadth after vaccination.

This clonotype was sampled from a person between 18 and 65 years old who received the Ad26.COV2.S COVID-19 vaccine or a placebo. The rearrangement uses TRBV4-1 and TRBJ2-5; 12 positions agree with TRBD2. The specimen comprised peripheral blood, sampled in a trial of Ad26.COV2.S vaccine versus placebo. CDR3 sequence: CASSQVETSGSSETQYF. In nucleotides, the CDR3 is TGCGCCAGCAGCCAAGTAGAGACTAGCGGGAGCTCAGAGACCCAGTACTTC.